This T cell receptor beta chain was recorded in a study of shared clonotypes between healthy human individuals. Profiled with immunoSEQ multiplex PCR; TCRdb holds only in-frame clones, not every one. The repertoire holds roughly 2.2 million clones, with about nine tenths as singletons. Worth noting for this clone: Its specificity is not known.

Broader study findings: Generally, naive subsets came out with larger estimated richness than memory subsets.

There are 15 residues in the CDR3. Between the trimmed V and J ends, which lost 8 bases and 4 bases, there was a span of 17 bases. Germline CDR1 and CDR2: MDHEN and SYDVKM. The sample comprised naive CD4+ T cells from PBMCs. Subset reported: CD45RA+ positively selected. This sequence originates from a man aged 18 to 30 in good health. Some clones in this sample may be carry-over from other donors' samples. The chain couples TRBV28 to TRBJ1-4; D gene unclear. This CDR3 is CASPPPGRHNEKLFF. The CDR3 nucleotides are TGTGCCAGCCCTCCCCCCGGGAGACATAATGAAAAACTGTTTTTT. The full variable domain, rest sourced from reference TRBV28 and TRBJ1-4, is DVKVTQSSRYLVKRTGEKVFLECVQDMDHENMFWYRQDPGLGLRLIYFSYDVKMKEKGDIPEGYSVSREKKERFSLILESASTNQTSMYLCASPPPGRHNEKLFFGSGTQLSVL.